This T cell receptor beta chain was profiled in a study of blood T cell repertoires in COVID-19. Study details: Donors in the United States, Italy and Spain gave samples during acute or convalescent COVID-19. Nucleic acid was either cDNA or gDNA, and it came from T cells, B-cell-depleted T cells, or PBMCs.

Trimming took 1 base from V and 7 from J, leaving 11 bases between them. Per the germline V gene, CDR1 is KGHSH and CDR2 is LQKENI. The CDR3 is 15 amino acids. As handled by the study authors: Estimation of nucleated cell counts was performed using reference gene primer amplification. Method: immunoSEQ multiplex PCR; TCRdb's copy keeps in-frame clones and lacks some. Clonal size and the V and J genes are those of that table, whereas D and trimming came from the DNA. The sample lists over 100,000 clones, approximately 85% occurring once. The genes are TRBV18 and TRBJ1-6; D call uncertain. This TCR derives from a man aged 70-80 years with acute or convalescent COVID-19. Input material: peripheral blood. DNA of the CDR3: TGTGCCAGCTCACCACGGGAGCAGACAAATTCACCCCTCCACTTT. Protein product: CASSPREQTNSPLHF.